One and the same sample provided the 14 T cell receptor beta chains below, sequenced in a study of cytomegalovirus exposure and HLA in healthy donors. PCR was performed using 60 Vbeta and 13 Jbeta primers. Profiling relied on immunoSEQ multiplex PCR, and the TCRdb table lists in-frame clones only, not all of them. This sample's clone table lists 130,000 to 150,000 clones. Sequenced material: PBMCs. The origin of the receptors is a male donor in good health and CMV-seronegative.

The rearrangement uses TRBV15 and TRBJ2-3, with no clear D. The V and J ends lost 4 bases and 1 base respectively, with 15 bases between them. This CDR3 has 16 residues. Germline CDR1 is LNHNV and CDR2 is YYDKDF (reference sequence). CDR3 nucleotides: TGTGCCACCAGCATCAGGCAGTCGAAGGGCACAGATACGCAGTATTTT. Translating it yields CATSIRQSKGTDTQYF.

This chain connects TRBV5-1 to TRBJ1-2; a possible D gene is TRBD1 (6 bases). Germline CDR1 reads SGHRS; CDR2 reads YFSETQ. The CDR3 extends over 14 amino acids. V shed 0 bases and J shed 6 bases, with 12 bases lying between them. The CDR3 DNA follows: TGCGCCAGCAGCTTGGCGAAGGCAGGGGATGGCTACACCTTC. Its translation: CASSLAKAGDGYTF.

The chain combines TRBV30 with TRBJ1-1; a weak D match, TRBD1 (5 bases). The ends were cut back, 0 bases at V and 9 bases at J, with 17 bases in the middle. Germline CDR1 is GTSNPN and CDR2 is SVGIG (reference sequence). The length of the CDR3 is 14 residues. CDR3 loop: CAWSVFGRGVKAFF. Written as DNA, the CDR3 is TGTGCCTGGAGTGTATTTGGGAGGGGAGTAAAAGCTTTCTTT.

This chain connects TRBV6-1 to TRBJ2-7, with 7 positions matching TRBD1. V shed 7 bases and J 6 bases; nucleotides not matched to a gene: 12. CDR1 and CDR2 (germline): MNHNS, SASEGT. There are 14 residues in the CDR3. The CDR3: CASKTGTVVSEQYF. The CDR3 DNA reads as TGTGCCAGCAAAACCGGGACAGTTGTCTCCGAGCAGTACTTC.

This sequence joins TRBV30 and TRBJ1-1, with TRBD1 matching 9 bases. The V gene end was trimmed by 8 bases and the J gene end by 4 bases; junction bases not matched to a gene: 8. The CDR3 spans 13 residues. The germline gives CDR1 GTSNPN, CDR2 SVGIG (reference sequence). The chain's CDR3 is CARTGAEGTEAFF. As DNA, the CDR3 is TGTGCCCGGACAGGGGCCGAGGGCACTGAAGCTTTCTTT.

This chain connects TRBV6-5 to TRBJ1-5, with TRBD1 matching 7 bases. From germline, CDR1 is MNHEY and CDR2 SVGAGI. CDR3 length equals 14 residues. Trimming took 3 bases from V and 4 from J; bases not matched to a gene: 3. The CDR3 region has the DNA TGTGCCAGCAGTTATCAGGGGGGTAATCAGCCCCAGCATTTT. It encodes CASSYQGGNQPQHF.

The V gene is TRBV29-1, the J gene TRBJ1-2; the D gene is possibly TRBD1 (5 bases). Trimming left V 3 bases short and J 3 bases short, with 11 bases between. Germline lookup yields CDR1 SQVTM and CDR2 ANQGSEA. CDR3 length: 13 residues. The CDR3 DNA sequence: TGCAGCGTTGATGACAGTGAGCACTATGGCTACACCTTC. Protein: CSVDDSEHYGYTF.

This chain joins TRBV4-2 and TRBJ2-3; 11 bases are shared with TRBD2. CDR1 is LGHNA, CDR2 YNFKEQ, per germline. The trim removed 2 bases at V and 4 bases at J, leaving 2 bases unmatched. This CDR3 has 15 residues. CDR3 sequence: CASSQILAGADTQYF. As DNA, the CDR3 is TGTGCCAGCAGCCAAATACTAGCGGGAGCAGATACGCAGTATTTT.

The rearrangement links TRBV6-4 to TRBJ1-2; tentatively, D is TRBD1 (6 bases). Looked up from germline, CDR1 is MRHNA and CDR2 is SNTAGT. The CDR3 sequence is 14 residues long. V shed 3 bases and J shed 7 bases, with 15 bases lying between them. CDR3 region: CASSEFDQGFGYTF. The CDR3, as DNA: TGTGCCAGCAGTGAGTTCGATCAGGGGTTTGGCTACACCTTC.

V is TRBV4-3 and J is TRBJ1-5, with D possibly matching TRBD1 (5 bases). The CDR3 sequence is 15 residues long. The V and J ends lost 0 bases and 6 bases respectively, with 12 bases between them. CDR1 is LGHNA, CDR2 YSLEER, per germline. CDR3 nucleotides: TGCGCCAGCAGCCAAGAAGGGCAGGGAACTCAGCCCCAGCATTTT. Protein: CASSQEGQGTQPQHF.

V is TRBV5-1 and J is TRBJ2-1; D is unclear. The CDR3 consists of 16 residues. Trimming took 4 bases from V and 5 from J, leaving 19 bases between them. CDR1 and CDR2 (germline): SGHRS, YFSETQ. DNA of the CDR3: TGCGCCAGCAGCCCGAAAGGCCTAGAGGTGGACAATGAGCAGTTCTTC. Translated: CASSPKGLEVDNEQFF.

This chain connects TRBV4-3 to TRBJ2-3; D remains unclear. Trimming pared 0 bases from V and 2 bases from J, leaving 9 bases between. The CDR3 sequence is 15 residues long. Germline V gives CDR1 LGHNA, CDR2 YSLEER. The CDR3 region has the DNA TGCGCCAGCAGCCAAGAGCACCTATACACAGATACGCAGTATTTT. Translating it yields CASSQEHLYTDTQYF.

This chain links TRBV4-1 with TRBJ2-7, with 8 bases identical to TRBD2. The germline CDR1 and CDR2 sequences are MGHRA and YSYEKL. The trim removed 0 bases at V and 2 bases at J, leaving 12 bases unmatched. This CDR3 spans 18 amino acids. CDR3 bases: TGCGCCAGCAGCCAAGATCCCAACCGACCGGGACTAGCCTACGAGCAGTACTTC. This gives the protein CASSQDPNRPGLAYEQYF.

The chain couples TRBV4-1 to TRBJ2-3, with D hard to call. This CDR3 region has 13 residues. V lost 0 bases, J lost 5 bases, and 6 bases lay in between. Germline CDR1 and CDR2: MGHRA and YSYEKL. The CDR3 loop is CASSQESRDTQYF. The CDR3, as DNA: TGCGCCAGCAGCCAAGAATCTAGAGATACGCAGTATTTT.